These 16 T cell receptor beta chains share one sample of origin, sequenced in a study of T cells after posttransplantation cyclophosphamide. Assay: immunoSEQ multiplex PCR; the TCRdb copy retains only in-frame clones and omits some. Of some 61,000 clones detected, around 93% appear once; the ten largest clones hold about 3%. Sequencing was done on a sample of PBMCs. These receptors were taken from a woman in her thirties in good health and a related stem cell transplant donor.

The chain couples TRBV5-6 to TRBJ2-6, with D hard to call. The CDR3 spans 14 residues. The V end lost 5 bases, the J end lost 3 bases, and 9 bases lay between the germline ends. Germline V gives CDR1 SGHDT, CDR2 YYEEEE. The CDR3 DNA follows: TGTGCCAGCAGTGGGTTTGGTGGGGCCAACGTCCTGACTTTC. Residues: CASSGFGGANVLTF. The full variable domain, its missing parts supplied by reference TRBV5-6 and TRBJ2-6, is DAGVTQSPTHLIKTRGQQVTLRCSPKSGHDTVSWYQQALGQGPQFIFQYYEEEERQRGNFPDRFSGHQFPNYSSELNVNALLLGDSALYLCASSGFGGANVLTFGAGSRLTVL.

The DNA of the CDR3 is TGTGCCAGCAGCTCATTGGGGGAGAGGTTGGGGAAACTGTTTTTT. It yields the protein CASSSLGERLGKLFF. The chain employs TRBV7-9 and TRBJ1-4; TRBD1 might be the D (5 bases). The CDR3 is 15 residues long. V lost 4 bases and J lost 11, with 20 bases in between. Germline V lookup: CDR1 SEHNR, CDR2 FQNEAQ (reference sequence).

V gene TRBV2 combines with J gene TRBJ2-5; D unresolved. The CDR3 spans 13 residues. V shed 6 bases and J shed 5 bases, with 13 bases lying between them. Germline-derived CDR1 and CDR2 are SNHLY and FYNNEI. The CDR3 DNA reads TGTGCCAGCAGGACGGGTAGCCGTGAGACCCAGTACTTC. This codes for CASRTGSRETQYF. Looking up the rest from reference TRBV2 and TRBJ2-5 gives the full variable domain: EPEVTQTPSHQVTQMGQEVILRCVPISNHLYFYWYRQILGQKVEFLVSFYNNEISEKSEIFDDQFSVERPDGSNFTLKIRSTKLEDSAMYFCASRTGSRETQYFGPGTRLLVL.

This chain connects TRBV7-2 to TRBJ2-5; D call uncertain. The CDR3 covers 14 residues. Deletions cut 1 base from V and 2 bases from J, with 8 bases between. Looked up from germline, CDR1 is SGHTA and CDR2 is FQGNSA. The CDR3 coding sequence is TGTGCCAGCAGCTTAGAGGTATATCAAGAGACCCAGTACTTC. Translating gives CASSLEVYQETQYF.

This chain links TRBV29-1 with TRBJ2-7; the D gene is possibly TRBD1 (5 bases). V lost 4 bases and J lost 5, with 12 bases in between. In germline, CDR1 is SQVTM, CDR2 ANQGSEA. This CDR3 has 12 residues. For the CDR3, the DNA is TGCAGCGTTGCCTCCGACAGTCACGAGCAGTACTTC. It specifies CSVASDSHEQYF.

The V call is TRBV5-1, the J call TRBJ1-1; 11 bases map to TRBD1. The J segment lost 5 bases and the V segment lost 2 bases, leaving 5 bases of the junction unmatched. CDR1 SGHRS and CDR2 YFSETQ come from the germline V gene. The CDR3 totals 15 residues. CDR3 DNA: TGCGCCAGCAGCTTCAAGGGACAGGGGGGAACTGAAGCTTTCTTT. The encoded protein is CASSFKGQGGTEAFF. The full variable domain, completed using reference TRBV5-1 and TRBJ1-1, is KAGVTQTPRYLIKTRGQQVTLSCSPISGHRSVSWYQQTPGQGLQFLFEYFSETQRNKGNFPGRFSGRQFSNSRSEMNVSTLELGDSALYLCASSFKGQGGTEAFFGQGTRLTVV.

V usage is TRBV11-2 and J usage is TRBJ2-5; no clear D. Germline CDR1 and CDR2: SGHAT and FQNNGV. The length of the CDR3 is 13 residues. Between the trimmed V and J ends, which lost 3 bases and 1 base, there was a span of 6 bases. DNA of the CDR3: TGTGCCAGCAGCTTGGTCCCCCAAGAGACCCAGTACTTC. It translates to CASSLVPQETQYF.

The J gene is TRBJ1-5, the V gene TRBV2; 8 bases line up with TRBD1. V lost 6 bases to trimming and J lost 1 base; unmatched junction nucleotides: 2. The CDR3 spans 14 residues. The germline V gene has CDR1 SNHLY and CDR2 FYNNEI. CDR3 bases: TGTGCCAGCAGCTGGACAGGGAGCAATCAGCCCCAGCATTTT. Its protein is CASSWTGSNQPQHF.

The J gene is TRBJ1-2, the V gene TRBV6-1; D is undetermined. The germline gives CDR1 MNHNS, CDR2 SASEGT. There are 12 residues in the CDR3. The germline V and J ends were trimmed by 3 bases and 8 bases, with 10 bases remaining between them. In DNA form, the CDR3 reads TGTGCCAGCAGTGAGGGGAGGCACGGCTACACCTTC. Translation gives CASSEGRHGYTF.

This sequence joins TRBV4-3 and TRBJ2-1; 9 bases line up with TRBD2. The CDR3 has 17 amino acids. After removal of 3 bases from V and 4 bases from J, the junction contained 10 bases not matched to a gene. Germline V gives CDR1 LGHNA, CDR2 YSLEER. CDR3 sequence: CASSHPPTSGLYNEQFF. For the CDR3, the DNA is TGCGCCAGCAGCCACCCTCCAACTAGCGGGTTATACAATGAGCAGTTCTTC.

This clone was recorded a few times. The chain has TRBV11-2 and TRBJ1-6; D is possibly TRBD1 (6 bases). CDR1 SGHAT and CDR2 FQNNGV come from the germline V gene. This CDR3 is built from 13 residues. V was pared by 1 base and J by 9 bases, with 7 bases between. CDR3: CASSLGTVSPLHF. CDR3 bases: TGTGCCAGCAGCTTAGGGACAGTTTCACCCCTCCACTTT.

The rearrangement joins TRBV5-4 to TRBJ2-1; 7 positions agree with TRBD1. The germline CDR1 and CDR2 sequences are SGHNT and YYREEE (reference sequence). This CDR3 comprises 16 residues. Trimming took 1 base from V and 2 from J; bases not matched to a gene: 6. DNA for the CDR3: TGTGCCAGCAGCTTGAGACAGGGTGTCGCCTACAATGAGCAGTTCTTC. Protein product: CASSLRQGVAYNEQFF.

This sequence joins TRBV19 and TRBJ1-2, with 7 bases identical to TRBD1. The CDR3 runs 14 residues. Germline-derived CDR1 and CDR2 are LNHDA and SQIVND (reference sequence). V shed 3 bases, J shed 9 bases, and the junction held 10 bases outside the gene matches. The CDR3 protein is CASSMGNRQGSYTF. CDR3 in DNA: TGTGCCAGTAGTATGGGGAACCGACAGGGAAGCTACACCTTC.

The rearrangement joins TRBV5-6 to TRBJ1-4; D remains unclear. Germline CDR1 SGHDT, CDR2 YYEEEE. The CDR3 runs 14 residues. V was shortened by 2 bases and J by 6 bases, with 11 bases between the two germline ends. The CDR3, as DNA: TGTGCCAGCAGCTTCCGAAGTCCGGATGAAAAACTGTTTTTT. This encodes CASSFRSPDEKLFF. Combining the CDR3 with reference TRBV5-6 and TRBJ1-4 gives the whole variable domain DAGVTQSPTHLIKTRGQQVTLRCSPKSGHDTVSWYQQALGQGPQFIFQYYEEEERQRGNFPDRFSGHQFPNYSSELNVNALLLGDSALYLCASSFRSPDEKLFFGSGTQLSVL.

The chain has TRBV19 and TRBJ2-5, with TRBD2 matching over 7 bases. The CDR3 is 13 amino acids. With 2 bases clipped from V and 5 bases from J, the junction kept 2 bases outside the gene matches. Germline loops: CDR1 LNHDA, CDR2 SQIVND (reference sequence). The CDR3 loop reads CASSITGGETQYF. CDR3 bases: TGTGCCAGTAGTATAACGGGGGGTGAGACCCAGTACTTC.

V is TRBV7-2 and J is TRBJ2-3, with TRBD1 matching 8 bases. This CDR3 comprises 15 residues. J was trimmed by 5 bases and V by 0 bases; bases with no gene match: 4. The germline CDR1 and CDR2 sequences are SGHTA and FQGNSA. The CDR3 bases are TGTGCCAGCAGCTTAGCGGGACAGGCCAGAGATACGCAGTATTTT. This gives the protein CASSLAGQARDTQYF.